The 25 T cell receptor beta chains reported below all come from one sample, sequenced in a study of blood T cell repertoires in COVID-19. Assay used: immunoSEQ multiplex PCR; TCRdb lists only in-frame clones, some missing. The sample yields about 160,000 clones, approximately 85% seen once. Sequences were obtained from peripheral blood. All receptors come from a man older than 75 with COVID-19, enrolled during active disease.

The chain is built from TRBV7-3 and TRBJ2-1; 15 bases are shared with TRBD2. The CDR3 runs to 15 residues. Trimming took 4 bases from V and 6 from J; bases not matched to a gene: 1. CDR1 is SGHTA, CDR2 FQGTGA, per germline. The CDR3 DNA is TGTGCCAGCAGCTGGACTAGCGGGGGGGCCAATGAGCAGTTCTTC. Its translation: CASSWTSGGANEQFF.

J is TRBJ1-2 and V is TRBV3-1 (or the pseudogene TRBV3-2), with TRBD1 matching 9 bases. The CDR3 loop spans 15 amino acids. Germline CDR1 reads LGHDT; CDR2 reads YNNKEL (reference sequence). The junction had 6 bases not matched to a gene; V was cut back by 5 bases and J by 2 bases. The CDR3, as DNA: TGTGCCAGCAGCTACAGGGGGCGCAGGAACTATGGCTACACCTTC. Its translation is CASSYRGRRNYGYTF.

The CDR3 DNA reads as TGCGCCAGCAGCTTGGCCCTGGGCCCGGCTTTCTTT. Translating it yields CASSLALGPAFF. The genes are TRBV5-1 and TRBJ1-1; no reliable D call. The CDR3 has 12 amino acids. Trimming removed 0 bases from V and 11 bases from J, with 11 bases in between. Germline V lookup: CDR1 SGHRS, CDR2 YFSETQ.

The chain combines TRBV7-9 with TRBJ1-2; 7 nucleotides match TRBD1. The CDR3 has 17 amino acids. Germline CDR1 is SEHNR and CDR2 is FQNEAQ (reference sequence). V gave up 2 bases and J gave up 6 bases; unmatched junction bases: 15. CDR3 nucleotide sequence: TGTGCCAGCAGCTTAACCGGGACAGAGCTAGGTGGGGATGGCTACACCTTC. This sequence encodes CASSLTGTELGGDGYTF.

CDR3: CASSIAGQDTEAFF. For the CDR3, the DNA is TGCGCCAGCAGCATAGCAGGGCAAGACACTGAAGCTTTCTTT. The chain couples TRBV5-1 to TRBJ1-1, with D possibly being TRBD1 (5 bases). This CDR3 region has 14 residues. With 4 bases removed from V and 3 bases from J, the gap between germline ends came to 13 bases. Germline CDR1 SGHRS, CDR2 YFSETQ.

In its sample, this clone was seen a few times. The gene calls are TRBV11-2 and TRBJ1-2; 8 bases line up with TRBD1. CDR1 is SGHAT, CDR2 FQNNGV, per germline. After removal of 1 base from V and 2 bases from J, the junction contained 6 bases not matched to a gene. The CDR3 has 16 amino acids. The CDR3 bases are TGTGCCAGCAGCTTAGGTCCGACAGGGGCGAACTATGGCTACACCTTC. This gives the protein CASSLGPTGANYGYTF.

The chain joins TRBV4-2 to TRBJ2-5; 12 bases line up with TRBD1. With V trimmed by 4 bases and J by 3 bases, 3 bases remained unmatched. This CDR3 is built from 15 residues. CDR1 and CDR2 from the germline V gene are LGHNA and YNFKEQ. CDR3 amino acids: CASSRGTGGEETQYF. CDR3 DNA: TGTGCCAGCAGCCGCGGGACAGGGGGCGAAGAGACCCAGTACTTC.

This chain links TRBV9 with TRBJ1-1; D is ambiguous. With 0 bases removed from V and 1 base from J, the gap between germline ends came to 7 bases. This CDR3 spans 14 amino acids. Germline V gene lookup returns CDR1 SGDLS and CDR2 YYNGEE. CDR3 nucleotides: TGTGCCAGCAGCGTAGATGAGTGGAACACTGAAGCTTTCTTT. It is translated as CASSVDEWNTEAFF. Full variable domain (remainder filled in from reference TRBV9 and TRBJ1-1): DSGVTQTPKHLITATGQRVTLRCSPRSGDLSVYWYQQSLDQGLQFLIQYYNGEERAKGNILERFSAQQFPDLHSELNLSSLELGDSALYFCASSVDEWNTEAFFGQGTRLTVV.

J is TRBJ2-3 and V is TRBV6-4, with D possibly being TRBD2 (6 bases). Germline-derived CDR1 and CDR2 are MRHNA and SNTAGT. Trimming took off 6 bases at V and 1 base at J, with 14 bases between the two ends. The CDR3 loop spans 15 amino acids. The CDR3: CASRTTGGGTDTQYF. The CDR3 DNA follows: TGTGCCAGCAGAACCACGGGCGGGGGCACAGATACGCAGTATTTT.

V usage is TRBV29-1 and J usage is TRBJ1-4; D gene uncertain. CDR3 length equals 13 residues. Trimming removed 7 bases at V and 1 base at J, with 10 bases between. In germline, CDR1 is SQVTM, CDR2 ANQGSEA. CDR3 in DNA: TGCAGCGGCGGTCGGGGAACTAATGAAAAACTGTTTTTT. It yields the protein CSGGRGTNEKLFF.

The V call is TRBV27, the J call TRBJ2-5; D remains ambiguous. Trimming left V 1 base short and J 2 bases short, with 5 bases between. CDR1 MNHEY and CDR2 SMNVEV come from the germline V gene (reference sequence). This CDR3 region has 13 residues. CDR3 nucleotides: TGTGCCAGCAGTTTATGGCAGCAAGAGACCCAGTACTTC. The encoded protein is CASSLWQQETQYF.

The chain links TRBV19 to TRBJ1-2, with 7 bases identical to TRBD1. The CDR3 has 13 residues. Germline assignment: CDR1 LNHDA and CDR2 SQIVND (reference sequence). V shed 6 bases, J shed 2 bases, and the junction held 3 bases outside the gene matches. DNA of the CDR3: TGTGCCAGTAGACGACAGGGAAACTATGGCTACACCTTC. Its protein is CASRRQGNYGYTF.

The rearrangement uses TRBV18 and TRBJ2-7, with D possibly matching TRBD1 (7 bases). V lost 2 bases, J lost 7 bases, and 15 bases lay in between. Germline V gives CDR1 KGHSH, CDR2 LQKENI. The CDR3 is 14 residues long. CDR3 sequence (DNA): TGTGCCAGCTCACCAAACAGGGGACTTCAGGAGCAGTACTTC. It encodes CASSPNRGLQEQYF.

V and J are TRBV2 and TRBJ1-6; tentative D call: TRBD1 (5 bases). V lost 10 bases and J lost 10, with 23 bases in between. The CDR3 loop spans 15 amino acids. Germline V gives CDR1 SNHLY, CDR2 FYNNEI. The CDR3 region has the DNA TGTGCCACCCACATAATAGGCGGGACCCAGTCACCCCTCCACTTT. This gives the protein CATHIIGGTQSPLHF. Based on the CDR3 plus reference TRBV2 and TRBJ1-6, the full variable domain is EPEVTQTPSHQVTQMGQEVILRCVPISNHLYFYWYRQILGQKVEFLVSFYNNEISEKSEIFDDQFSVERPDGSNFTLKIRSTKLEDSAMYFCATHIIGGTQSPLHFGNGTRLTVT.

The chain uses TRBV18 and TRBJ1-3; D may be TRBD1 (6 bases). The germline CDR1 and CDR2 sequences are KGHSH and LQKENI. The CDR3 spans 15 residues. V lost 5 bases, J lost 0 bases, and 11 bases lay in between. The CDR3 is CASSTDRFSGNTIYF. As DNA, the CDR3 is TGTGCCAGCTCAACCGACAGGTTCTCTGGAAACACCATATATTTT.

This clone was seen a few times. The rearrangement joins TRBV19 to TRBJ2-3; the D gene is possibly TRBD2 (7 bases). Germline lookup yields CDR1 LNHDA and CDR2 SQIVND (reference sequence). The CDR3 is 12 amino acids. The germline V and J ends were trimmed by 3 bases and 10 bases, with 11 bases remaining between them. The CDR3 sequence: CASSMRGGAQYF. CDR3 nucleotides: TGTGCCAGTAGTATGAGGGGGGGGGCGCAGTATTTT.

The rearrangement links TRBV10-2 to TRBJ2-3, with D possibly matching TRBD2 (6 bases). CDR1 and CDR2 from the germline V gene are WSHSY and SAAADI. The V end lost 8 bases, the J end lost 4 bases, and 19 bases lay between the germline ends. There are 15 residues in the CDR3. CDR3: CASRLHGGLADTQYF. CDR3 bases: TGCGCCAGCCGCCTCCACGGGGGTTTAGCAGATACGCAGTATTTT.

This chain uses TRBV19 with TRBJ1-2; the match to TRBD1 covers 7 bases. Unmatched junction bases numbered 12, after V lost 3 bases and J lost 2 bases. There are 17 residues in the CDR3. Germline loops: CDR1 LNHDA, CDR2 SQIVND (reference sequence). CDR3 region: CASSILRTGRSNYGYTF. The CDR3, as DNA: TGTGCCAGTAGTATCCTTCGGACAGGACGTTCGAACTATGGCTACACCTTC.

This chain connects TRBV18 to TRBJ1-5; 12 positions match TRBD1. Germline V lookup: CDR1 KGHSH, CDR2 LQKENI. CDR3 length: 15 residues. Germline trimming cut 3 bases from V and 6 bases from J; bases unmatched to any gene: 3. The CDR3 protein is CASSPGQGASQPQHF. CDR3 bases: TGTGCCAGCTCACCGGGACAGGGGGCGAGTCAGCCCCAGCATTTT.

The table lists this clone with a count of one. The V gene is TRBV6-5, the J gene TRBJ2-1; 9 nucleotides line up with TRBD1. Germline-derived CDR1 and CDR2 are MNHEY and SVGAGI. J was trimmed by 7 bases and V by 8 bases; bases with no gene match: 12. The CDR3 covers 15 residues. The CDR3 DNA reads TGTGCCAGCGCCCAACAGGGGGCCGCGGCAAATGAGCAGTTCTTC. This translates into CASAQQGAAANEQFF.

The chain's CDR3 is CASSPGTGLYGYTF. CDR3 nucleotide sequence: TGTGCCAGCAGCCCCGGGACAGGGCTCTATGGCTACACCTTC. This chain joins TRBV6-5 and TRBJ1-2; 9 bases align to TRBD1. The germline gives CDR1 MNHEY, CDR2 SVGAGI. This CDR3 has 14 amino acids. With 6 bases clipped from V and 4 bases from J, the junction kept 6 bases outside the gene matches.

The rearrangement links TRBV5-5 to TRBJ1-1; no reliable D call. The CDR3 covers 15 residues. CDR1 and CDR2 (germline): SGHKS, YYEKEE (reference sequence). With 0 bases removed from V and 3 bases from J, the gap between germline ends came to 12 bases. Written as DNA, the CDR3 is TGTGCCAGCAGCTTGGGACTCCGGAGGGACACTGAAGCTTTCTTT. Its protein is CASSLGLRRDTEAFF.

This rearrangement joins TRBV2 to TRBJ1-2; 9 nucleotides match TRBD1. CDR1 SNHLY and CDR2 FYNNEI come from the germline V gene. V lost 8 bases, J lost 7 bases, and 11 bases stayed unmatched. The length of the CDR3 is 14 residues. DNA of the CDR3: TGTGCCAGCCGTCCGGGACAGGGCTATGGTGGCTACACCTTC. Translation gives CASRPGQGYGGYTF.

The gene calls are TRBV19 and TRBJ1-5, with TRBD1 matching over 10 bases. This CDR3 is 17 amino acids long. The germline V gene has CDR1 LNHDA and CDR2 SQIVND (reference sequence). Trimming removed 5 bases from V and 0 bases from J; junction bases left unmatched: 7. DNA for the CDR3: TGTGCCAGTAGTTTCCACCGGGACAGGGGTAGCAATCAGCCCCAGCATTTT. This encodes CASSFHRDRGSNQPQHF.

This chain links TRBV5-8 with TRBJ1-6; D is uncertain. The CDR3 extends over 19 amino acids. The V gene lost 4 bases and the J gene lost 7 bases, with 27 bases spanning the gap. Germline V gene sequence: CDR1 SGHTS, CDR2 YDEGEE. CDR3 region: CASSQDGGKKFTGNSPLHF. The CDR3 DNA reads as TGTGCCAGCAGCCAGGACGGAGGCAAAAAATTCACGGGGAATTCACCCCTCCACTTT.